The next 24 T cell receptor beta chains were all read from a single sample in a study of T cell clonality in common variable immunodeficiency. TCRdb's copy holds only in-frame clones and misses some; the assay was immunoSEQ multiplex PCR. The sample lists 40,000 or so clones, none appearing once, the ten largest making up approximately 5.6%. For these receptors, no antigen is known. Study-level results: Common variable immunodeficiency TCR beta sequences reportedly had fewer deletions and N-nucleotide insertions.

Sequencing was carried out using peripheral blood mononuclear cells. The receptors derive from a human donor with common variable immunodeficiency.

This clone was seen ten or more times. The read terminates 3 residues ahead of where the CDR3 ends, so the germline J gene completes it. V gene TRBV5-5 combines with J gene TRBJ1-5; D may be TRBD1 (6 bases). Germline V lookup: CDR1 SGHKS, CDR2 YYEKEE (reference sequence). The length of the CDR3 is 14 residues. Trimming left V 7 bases short and J 4 bases short, with 15 bases between. The CDR3 DNA, read in part, is TGTGCCAGCGGTCAAGGGACAAGAAATCAGCCC. Residues: CASGQGTRNQP. The whole CDR3 sequence is CASGQGTRNQPQHF. Complete variable domain (other parts from reference TRBV5-5 and TRBJ1-5): DAGVTQSPTHLIKTRGQQVTLRCSPISGHKSVSWYQQVLGQGPQFIFQYYEKEERGRGNFPDRFSARQFPNYSSELNVNALLLGDSALYLCASGQGTRNQPQHFGDGTRLSIL.

Only a few counts were recorded for this clone. The read falls 3 residues short of the CDR3 end, and the missing part is taken from the germline J gene. The chain recombines TRBV30 with TRBJ2-7; 7 bases align to TRBD1. The CDR3 extends over 13 amino acids. The V segment lost 0 bases and the J segment 6 bases; nucleotides outside the gene matches: 5. Germline V gene lookup returns CDR1 GTSNPN and CDR2 SVGIG (reference sequence). The CDR3 spells CAWSVRQGTEQYF. CDR3 DNA, as far as it was read: TGTGCCTGGAGTGTACGACAGGGCACCGAG.

This clone has only a few counts. The observed sequence ends 3 residues before the CDR3 terminus, with the missing tail filled in from the germline J gene. The chain joins TRBV19 to TRBJ1-2; the D gene is possibly TRBD1 (5 bases). V lost 2 bases, J lost 0 bases, and 13 bases lay in between. There are 16 residues in the CDR3. Germline V CDR1 and CDR2: LNHDA, SQIVND (reference sequence). CDR3 sequence reads: CASSIRPGQANYGYTF. The sequenced part of the CDR3 DNA is TGTGCCAGTAGTATAAGGCCTGGACAAGCTAACTATGGC.

This clone was found many times. The read ends 3 residues early relative to the CDR3; the germline J gene fills the gap. This chain joins TRBV19 and TRBJ2-2, with 7 bases that match TRBD1. The CDR3 is 15 amino acids. V was pared by 7 bases and J by 1 base, with 6 bases of the junction left unmatched. The germline V gene encodes CDR1 LNHDA and CDR2 SQIVND (reference sequence). CDR3 loop: CASTHTGVNTGELFF. The CDR3 bases that were read are TGTGCCAGTACCCACACAGGGGTGAACACCGGGGAG.

This clone showed up just a few times. The read halts 3 residues ahead of the CDR3 end, with the missing end drawn from the germline J gene. This chain uses TRBV19 with TRBJ2-5; D uncertain. V lost 1 base to trimming and J lost 0 bases, with 15 bases between them. This CDR3 comprises 17 residues. The V gene's germline CDR1 is LNHDA and CDR2 SQIVND (reference sequence). CDR3 in amino acids: CASSIAIGPIYQETQYF. The DNA read from the CDR3 is TGTGCCAGTAGTATAGCAATCGGTCCTATTTACCAAGAGACC. Based on the CDR3 plus reference TRBV19 and TRBJ2-5, the full variable domain is DGGITQSPKYLFRKEGQNVTLSCEQNLNHDAMYWYRQDPGQGLRLIYYSQIVNDFQKGDIAEGYSVSREKKESFPLTVTSAQKNPTAFYLCASSIAIGPIYQETQYFGPGTRLLVL.

The CDR3 here is CSARMGGAFQETQYF. The DNA read from the CDR3 is TGCAGTGCTAGAATGGGGGGGGCCTTCCAAGAGACC. This chain joins TRBV20-1 and TRBJ2-5, with D possibly TRBD2 on 7 matching bases. The CDR3 end is not reached by the read, which stops 3 residues before it; the germline J gene fills it in. Germline-derived CDR1 and CDR2 are DFQATT and SNEGSKA (reference sequence). V lost 2 bases and J 1 base, leaving 14 bases between the germline ends. This CDR3 is built from 15 residues.

As regards this clone: The CDR3 goes on 3 residues after the read ends, and that part is filled in from the germline J gene. The V and J genes are TRBV19 and TRBJ1-6; TRBD1 matches 8 bases. This CDR3 region has 15 residues. Trimming took 5 bases from V and 6 from J; bases not matched to a gene: 6. The germline V gene has CDR1 LNHDA and CDR2 SQIVND (reference sequence). The CDR3 here is CASSPTGQANSPLHF. CDR3 bases read: TGTGCCAGTAGTCCCACGGGACAGGCTAATTCACCC.

The sample holds a few counts of this clone. The read ends 3 residues shy of where the CDR3 ends; the end is completed using the germline J gene. The chain carries TRBV5-5 and TRBJ2-2; D possibly corresponds to TRBD2 (6 bases). CDR3 length equals 15 residues. Germline V CDR1 and CDR2: SGHKS, YYEKEE (reference sequence). V lost 4 bases and J 7 bases, leaving 17 bases between the germline ends. CDR3: CASSVGGAVYGELFF. The covered CDR3 bases are TGTGCCAGCAGCGTGGGGGGAGCGGTGTACGGGGAG.

For this clone: The CDR3 goes on 3 residues after the read ends, and that part is filled in from the germline J gene. V and J are TRBV2 and TRBJ2-7; tentative D call: TRBD1 (5 bases). The V end was cut by 10 bases, the J end by 3 bases, with 16 bases between. The CDR3 runs 13 residues. In germline, CDR1 is SNHLY, CDR2 FYNNEI. CDR3 DNA (partial): TGTGCCACCAAGAAAGGGGAAATCTACGAG. Encoded protein: CATKKGEIYE. The CDR3, in full, reads CATKKGEIYEQYF.

Points on this clone: Coverage ceases 3 residues before the CDR3 finishes, and the germline J gene fills in the end. The genes are TRBV18 and TRBJ2-2; TRBD2 aligns across 9 bases. The CDR3 has 18 residues. The germline CDR1 and CDR2 sequences are KGHSH and LQKENI. V shed 4 bases and J 4 bases; nucleotides not matched to a gene: 13. Partial CDR3 DNA: TGTGCCAGCTCACTTATTTTGACTAGCGGAGCTTCCACCGGGGAG. As protein: CASSLILTSGASTGE. The entire CDR3 is CASSLILTSGASTGELFF.

Remarks on this clone: The read gets to within 3 residues of the CDR3 end, and the germline J gene fills in the rest. The chain couples TRBV6-2 or TRBV6-3 to TRBJ2-1; 7 nucleotides match TRBD2. V trimming: 6 bases; J trimming: 6 bases; junction bases outside the gene matches: 11. CDR1 is MNHEY, CDR2 SVGEGT, per germline. This CDR3 has 15 residues. The CDR3 loop reads CASRFGGMASNEQFF. The part of the CDR3 DNA that was read is TGTGCCAGCAGGTTCGGGGGGATGGCTAGCAATGAG.

This clone was observed many times. The read finishes 3 residues shy of the CDR3 end, and the germline J gene is used to complete it. This chain links TRBV2 with TRBJ1-6, with D tentatively TRBD1 (6 bases). The germline gives CDR1 SNHLY, CDR2 FYNNEI. The CDR3 contains 15 residues. The V end was cut by 4 bases, the J end by 5 bases, with 12 bases between. The covered CDR3 bases are TGTGCCAGCAGTGTTCAGGGGAGGGATAATTCACCC. It translates to CASSVQGRDNSP. The whole CDR3 protein is CASSVQGRDNSPLHF.

As concerns this clone: This may stem from a read error, because a much larger clone lies one nucleotide away. CDR3 DNA, as far as it was read: TGTGCCAGCAGCTTAGACGGTCAAGAGACC. Translation: CASSLDGQET. The whole CDR3 region reads CASSLDGQETQYF. V gene TRBV7-2 combines with J gene TRBJ2-5; the D is unclear. The CDR3 goes on 3 residues after the read ends, and that part is filled in from the germline J gene. The germline V gene encodes CDR1 SGHTA and CDR2 FQGNSA. The CDR3 length is 13 residues. Trimming removed 1 base at V and 2 bases at J, with 5 bases between.

There are many counts of this clone. The CDR3 end is not reached by the read, which stops 3 residues before it; the germline J gene fills it in. The chain is built from TRBV7-9 and TRBJ1-1; 8 bases line up with TRBD1. The CDR3 consists of 12 residues. CDR1 and CDR2 from the germline V gene are SEHNR and FQNEAQ (reference sequence). The CDR3 region is CASSRDRGEAFF. The CDR3 bases that were read are TGTGCCAGCAGCCGTGACAGGGGAGAA.

This clone has a handful of counts. The missing CDR3 end, 3 residues past where the read stops, is filled in from the germline J gene. This rearrangement joins TRBV7-2 to TRBJ1-2; 7 bases fit TRBD1. V dropped 2 bases and J dropped 5; count of bases not matched to a gene: 2. Germline V lookup: CDR1 SGHTA, CDR2 FQGNSA. The CDR3 covers 13 residues. CDR3 DNA, as far as it was read: TGTGCCAGCAGCTTAACCAGGGGGTATGGC. Residues: CASSLTRGYG. The full CDR3 protein is CASSLTRGYGYTF. Together with reference TRBV7-2 and TRBJ1-2, the CDR3 gives the full variable domain: GAGVSQSPSNKVTEKGKDVELRCDPISGHTALYWYRQSLGQGLEFLIYFQGNSAPDKSGLPSDRFSAERTGGSVSTLTIQRTQQEDSAVYLCASSLTRGYGYTFGSGTRLTVV.

This clone was picked up many times. From the germline J gene comes the end of the CDR3, since the read stops 3 residues before it. The chain has TRBV7-2 and TRBJ1-1, with a weak D call TRBD1 (6 bases). CDR1 and CDR2 from the germline V gene are SGHTA and FQGNSA. This CDR3 region has 15 residues. V was clipped by 5 bases and J by 7 bases, with 20 bases between them. The CDR3 sequence is CASSAHGSGADEAFF. The covered CDR3 bases are TGTGCCAGCAGCGCCCATGGATCAGGGGCGGATGAA.

In regard to this clone: The sequence runs out 3 residues before the end of the CDR3; the remainder is reconstructed from the germline J gene. The V call is TRBV30, the J call TRBJ1-3; the D gene is possibly TRBD1 (5 bases). CDR3 size: 15 residues. The germline V gene encodes CDR1 GTSNPN and CDR2 SVGIG (reference sequence). V dropped 2 bases and J dropped 1 base, with 12 bases sitting between them. The sequenced part of the CDR3 DNA is TGTGCCTGGAGTTTAGGGGCGACTTCTGGAAACACC. Its protein product is CAWSLGATSGNT. The entire CDR3 protein reads CAWSLGATSGNTIYF.

A remark on this clone: Read sequence stops 3 residues before the CDR3 end, and the germline J gene provides the missing end. The chain employs TRBV13 and TRBJ2-1, with D perhaps matching TRBD1 (6 bases). Trimming took off 3 bases at V and 9 bases at J, with 12 bases between the two ends. CDR1 and CDR2 (germline): PRHDT, FYEKMQ (reference sequence). The CDR3 extends over 13 amino acids. The CDR3 reads CASSLSGAGEQFF. The covered CDR3 bases are TGTGCCAGCAGCTTGTCAGGGGCGGGTGAG.

This clone was seen at least ten times. The CDR3 is cut off 3 residues early in the read; its end comes from the germline J gene. This rearrangement joins TRBV11-2 to TRBJ2-7; D remains unclear. V lost 5 bases and J lost 0, with 14 bases in between. Germline assignment: CDR1 SGHAT and CDR2 FQNNGV. This CDR3 region has 15 residues. CDR3 amino acids: CASSPDTYVSYEQYF. CDR3 bases read: TGTGCCAGCAGCCCCGACACCTATGTCTCCTACGAG.

Notes on this clone: The CDR3 end lies 3 residues beyond the end of the read and is filled in from the germline J gene. The chain recombines TRBV19 with TRBJ1-1, with 9 bases identical to TRBD1. In germline, CDR1 is LNHDA, CDR2 SQIVND (reference sequence). The CDR3 runs to 17 residues. Trimming removed 5 bases from V and 0 bases from J; junction bases left unmatched: 10. The covered CDR3 bases are TGTGCCAGTAGTCCCGACAGGGGGTCACAAATGAACACTGAA. Translated, it gives CASSPDRGSQMNTE. The full CDR3 sequence reads CASSPDRGSQMNTEAFF. The full variable domain, its missing parts supplied by reference TRBV19 and TRBJ1-1, is DGGITQSPKYLFRKEGQNVTLSCEQNLNHDAMYWYRQDPGQGLRLIYYSQIVNDFQKGDIAEGYSVSREKKESFPLTVTSAQKNPTAFYLCASSPDRGSQMNTEAFFGQGTRLTVV.

This clone was counted only a few times. The observed sequence ends 3 residues before the CDR3 terminus, with the missing tail filled in from the germline J gene. The gene calls are TRBV30 and TRBJ2-5, with D perhaps matching TRBD2 (5 bases). This CDR3 has 12 amino acids. CDR1 is GTSNPN, CDR2 SVGIG, per germline (reference sequence). Trimming took 2 bases from V and 7 from J, leaving 11 bases between them. Incomplete CDR3 DNA: TGTGCCTGGAGTCTAAGTCGGGGGACC. Its protein is CAWSLSRGT. The full CDR3 protein reads CAWSLSRGTQYF.

This clone was seen ten or more times. The missing CDR3 end, 3 residues past where the read stops, is filled in from the germline J gene. The chain joins TRBV20-1 to TRBJ2-1, with 14 bases that match TRBD2. Germline CDR1 reads DFQATT; CDR2 reads SNEGSKA (reference sequence). CDR3 length: 15 residues. The J segment lost 6 bases and the V segment lost 6 bases, leaving 7 bases of the junction unmatched. The CDR3 bases that were read are TGCAGTGCCCGCCCGGGACTAGCGGGAGTCAATGAG. This encodes CSARPGLAGVNE. The CDR3 as a whole reads CSARPGLAGVNEQFF.

As for this clone: The read finishes 3 residues shy of the CDR3 end, and the germline J gene is used to complete it. The V gene is TRBV6-2 or TRBV6-3, the J gene TRBJ1-5; 7 bases align to TRBD1. Per the germline V gene, CDR1 is MNHEY and CDR2 is SVGEGT. This CDR3 region has 14 residues. V lost 6 bases and J lost 4; bases outside the gene matches: 6. CDR3 DNA (partial): TGTGCCAGCAGCTCGACAGGGCGAAATCAGCCC. Its translation is CASSSTGRNQP. The full CDR3 sequence reads CASSSTGRNQPQHF.

This clone was counted only a few times. The CDR3 extends 3 residues past the end of the read, so its final part is completed from the germline J gene. J is TRBJ2-2 and V is TRBV7-3; D call uncertain. This CDR3 contains 15 residues. The V gene lost 2 bases and the J gene lost 2 bases, with 9 bases spanning the gap. Per the germline V gene, CDR1 is SGHTA and CDR2 is FQGTGA. The sequenced part of the CDR3 DNA is TGTGCCAGCAGCTTAGAGCTGACAAACACCGGGGAG. Encoded protein: CASSLELTNTGE. The CDR3 reads in full as CASSLELTNTGELFF.